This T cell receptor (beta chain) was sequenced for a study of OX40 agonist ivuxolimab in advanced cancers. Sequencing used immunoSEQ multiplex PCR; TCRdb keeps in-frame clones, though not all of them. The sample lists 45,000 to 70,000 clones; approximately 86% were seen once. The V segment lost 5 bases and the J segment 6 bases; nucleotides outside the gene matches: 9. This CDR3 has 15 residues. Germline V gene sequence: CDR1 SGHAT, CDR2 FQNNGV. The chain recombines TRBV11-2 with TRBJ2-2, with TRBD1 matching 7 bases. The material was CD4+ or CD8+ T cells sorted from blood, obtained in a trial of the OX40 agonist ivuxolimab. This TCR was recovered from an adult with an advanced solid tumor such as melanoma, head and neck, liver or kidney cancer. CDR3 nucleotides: TGTGCCAGCAGCCGGATTAGGGGGCAGGCCGGGGAGCTGTTTTTT. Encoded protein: CASSRIRGQAGELFF.